The rows below give T cell receptor beta chains drawn from one sample of a study of blood T cell repertoires in COVID-19. The table came from immunoSEQ multiplex PCR; TCRdb's copy has only in-frame clones and leaves some out. There are around 180,000 clones in the sample; around 89% occur only once, and roughly 3.7% lies in the top ten. Sequencing input: peripheral blood. Receptor source: a woman aged 25 to 39 with acute or convalescent COVID-19. The conserved cysteine and the conserved F or W are not part of the CDR3 here.

TRBJ1-3 | TRBV3-1/TRBV3-2 | ASSQDASRNTIY
TRBJ2-1 | TRBV11-1 | ASKIWGEGEQF
TRBJ2-7 | TRBV9 | ASSSPEEPYEQY
TRBJ2-1 | TRBV11-3 | ASSLNAWTRLV
TRBJ2-1 | TRBV25-1 | ASSGPSVFSYNEQF
TRBJ2-1 | TRBV10-3 | ASSPGLAGSNEQF
TRBJ2-4 | TRBV5-1 | ASSEVPGGDKNIQY
TRBJ1-6 | TRBV30 | AWSSHRGRVTPLH
TRBJ2-1 | TRBV20-1 | SGERNEQF
TRBJ1-1 | TRBV3-1/TRBV3-2 | ASSSQGGEAF
TRBJ1-1 | TRBV2 | ATIENTEAF
TRBJ1-1 | TRBV12-3/TRBV12-4 | ASSYRGEAF
TRBJ2-2 | TRBV5-1 | ASSLVAGELF
TRBJ1-2 | TRBV6-5 | ASSYSPGQRRSYT
TRBJ2-2 | TRBV13 | ASYEGGELF
TRBJ1-1 | TRBV3-1/TRBV3-2 | AGSQVGGTEAF
TRBJ1-6 | TRBV2 | ASGTGGSPLH
TRBJ2-1 | TRBV27 | ASSFGDNEQF
TRBJ2-2 | TRBV5-1 | ASGGTGELF
TRBJ1-6 | TRBV11-2 | ASSLDRVPNSPLH
TRBJ2-5 | TRBV9 | ASSEAHEETQY
TRBJ2-7 | TRBV5-1 | ASSLSGLSYEQY
TRBJ2-2 | TRBV11-2 | ASSPRTGRDTGELF
TRBJ2-3 | TRBV29-1 | SVDSRVPSTDTQY
TRBJ2-3 | TRBV27 | ASSPQDKAQY
TRBJ1-5 | TRBV11-2 | ASSLGGRRDQPQH
TRBJ2-7 | TRBV5-1 | ASSRGSSSYEQY
TRBJ2-2 | TRBV11-3 | ASSLDGEGELF
TRBJ2-7 | TRBV12-3/TRBV12-4 | ASRLQGYQQY